This TCR beta chain was recorded in a study of read filtering for tumor transcriptome and immune sequencing. At the level of the study: IR-seq gave about 3.5 to 11 million TCR reads per sample; RNA-seq gave roughly 80 to 1,400.

From 300 to 450 ng of RNA, a library with molecular barcoded alpha/delta and beta/gamma adaptors was made. Each CDR3 protein gets one entry after TCRdb re-called the reads with MiXCR. The repertoire holds tens of thousands of distinct CDR3 sequences, about 21% seen once, with more than 13% in the top ten. Germline V CDR1 and CDR2: LGHDT, YNNKEL (reference sequence). V was trimmed by 1 base and J by 2 bases, leaving 6 bases between them. The CDR3 length is 15 residues. Study results and limitations: Single-read clonotypes: roughly 82% of IR-seq clonotypes (around 3.5% of reads), more than 70% of RNA-seq clonotypes (around 48% of reads).

This clonotype was seen many times. The antigen remains undetermined. The specimen was a population of CD138-negative cells sorted from bone marrow. The TCR sequence derives from a donor at least 40 years old with multiple myeloma. The rearrangement uses TRBV3-1 and TRBJ2-6; unclear D gene. The CDR3, as DNA: TGTGCCAGCAGCCAAGGGAGAACTGGGGCCAACGTCCTGACTTTC. Translating gives CASSQGRTGANVLTF.